This is a list of T cell receptor beta chains from one sample in a study of control samples from healthy donors and cancer patients. TCRdb's table, derived via immunoSEQ multiplex PCR, lists solely in-frame clones and lacks some. The repertoire has about 120,000 clones, about 93% of them found once; the top ten carry roughly 2.7%. The source material was blood. Receptors originate from a young man in good health. CDR3s include the opening cysteine and the closing phenylalanine or tryptophan. A D gene is named only where the DNA matches it firmly. Expanded clones are given a class, and other clones once, few, many or no size at all.

v_gene	abundance	j_gene	d_gene	CDR3aa	CDR3nt
TRBV11-2	NA	TRBJ1-1	TRBD1	CASRRPGTGRDTEAFF	TGTGCCAGCAGGCGGCCGGGGACAGGGCGGGACACTGAAGCTTTCTTT
TRBV19	NA	TRBJ1-1	NA	CASKQKNTEAFF	TGTGCCAGTAAGCAGAAGAACACTGAAGCTTTCTTT
TRBV18	NA	TRBJ1-3	TRBD1	CASSQQGSGNTIYF	TGTGCCAGCTCACAACAGGGGTCTGGAAACACCATATATTTT
TRBV7-9	NA	TRBJ2-1	NA	CASSSTKSFSGDEQFF	TGTGCCAGCAGCTCCACCAAAAGCTTCTCTGGCGATGAGCAGTTCTTC
TRBV24-1	NA	TRBJ2-2	NA	CATSRGGVGELFF	TGTGCCACCAGCAGAGGAGGGGTCGGGGAGCTGTTTTTT
TRBV15	once	TRBJ1-6	NA	CATSISYPPLHF	TGTGCCACCAGCATTTCTTACCCACCCCTCCACTTT
TRBV11-2	NA	TRBJ2-1	NA	CASSLRGGDEQFF	TGTGCCAGCAGCTTAAGGGGCGGGGATGAGCAGTTCTTC
TRBV7-9	NA	TRBJ2-2	TRBD1	CASTLWTGGTGELFF	TGTGCCAGCACCTTGTGGACAGGGGGGACCGGGGAGCTGTTTTTT
TRBV5-1	NA	TRBJ1-4	NA	CASSPGWSSTNEKLFF	TGCGCCAGCAGCCCGGGGTGGAGCTCAACTAATGAAAAACTGTTTTTT
TRBV11-2	NA	TRBJ2-7	NA	CASSLSGHYEQYF	TGTGCCAGCAGCTTATCCGGGCACTACGAGCAGTACTTC
TRBV28	once	TRBJ2-7	NA	CASSFIGNPYEQYF	TGTGCCAGCAGTTTTATAGGGAACCCCTACGAGCAGTACTTC
TRBV19	NA	TRBJ2-7	NA	CTSSEGGKSYEQYF	TGTACCAGTAGCGAAGGGGGGAAATCCTACGAGCAGTACTTC
TRBV6-5	NA	TRBJ1-6	NA	CASSYSSSSYNSPLHF	TGTGCCAGCAGTTACTCAAGCAGCTCCTATAATTCACCCCTCCACTTT
TRBV5-1	NA	TRBJ2-6	NA	CASSPPLSGANVLTF	TGCGCCAGCAGCCCACCGCTCTCTGGGGCCAACGTCCTGACTTTC
TRBV6-5	once	TRBJ1-1	TRBD1	CASSSNRGQAEAFF	TGTGCCAGCAGTTCAAACAGGGGGCAGGCTGAAGCTTTCTTT
TRBV9	once	TRBJ2-7	NA	CASSVEGGTADSEQYF	TGTGCCAGCAGCGTAGAAGGGGGGACAGCTGATAGCGAGCAGTACTTC
TRBV19	NA	TRBJ1-1	NA	CASSGAGGLNTEAFF	TGTGCCAGTAGTGGGGCCGGGGGCTTGAACACTGAAGCTTTCTTT